This entry is about one TCR beta chain. Its matching antigen is unknown. This record belongs to a study of T cell responses to AZD1222 COVID-19 vaccine. Study-level background: Combined were second doses at about 4 or about 12 weeks.

Germline V gives CDR1 ENHRY, CDR2 SYGVKD. This CDR3 contains 12 residues. Trimming shortened V by 1 base and J by 4 bases, and 4 bases separated the two germline ends. The method was immunoSEQ multiplex PCR; TCRdb's version includes in-frame clones alone and lacks a portion of them. The sample gives approximately 130,000 clones, 93% of which show up once; roughly 0.87% is in the top ten. General study points: The donor cohort was predominantly white British with a female majority, and clonal diversity may have been underestimated. Just a handful of people given AZD1222 tested seropositive at baseline.

The chain uses TRBV10-3 and TRBJ1-2, with unresolved D. The sample consisted of peripheral blood, taken on day 0 of AZD1222 vaccination. The source is an adult in good health. CDR3 bases: TGTGCCATCAGTGAGTGGAGCTATGGCTACACCTTC. Translating it yields CAISEWSYGYTF.